This T cell receptor beta chain appears in the sequencing data of a study of T-cell memory formation after mild COVID-19. Per the germline V gene, CDR1 is MNHEY and CDR2 is SVGEGT. The CDR3 totals 15 residues. V lost 8 bases and J lost 6; bases outside the gene matches: 11. To note about this clonotype: Its antigen is unknown.

In TCRdb, the 5' RACE reads were re-called with MiXCR into one record per CDR3 protein. This repertoire shows tens of thousands of distinct CDR3 sequences, around 7.3% found once; its top ten account for roughly 1.4%. General study findings and limits: Among CD4+ contracting clones, most were CM and EM, and CD8+ ones EMRA. Clones that contracted from day 15 to 85 were balanced CD4/CD8, while later expanders leaned CD4+.

Sequencing used PBMCs or a T cell subset sorted from them (not recorded which). The TCR was taken from a man aged 18 to 29 who had mild COVID-19 (a few samples of this study predate the infection). Cell type and time point are not known. This sequence joins TRBV6-2 or TRBV6-3 and TRBJ2-2; 8 bases fit TRBD1. The CDR3 sequence: CASGAQGAPSGELFF. Written as DNA, the CDR3 is TGTGCCAGCGGGGCCCAGGGGGCCCCATCCGGGGAGCTGTTTTTT.